A selection of T cell receptor beta chains follows, all from one sample in a study of T cell repertoires in cytomegalovirus infection. A single record per CDR3 protein comes from TCRdb applying MiXCR to the reads. The table has 450,000 to 550,000 distinct CDR3 sequences, about 17% seen once. Sequenced material: CD8+ T cells from PBMCs. These receptors all stem from a human donor in good health (CMV status not recorded). Some clones in this sample may be carry-over from other donors' samples. The CDR3 runs from the conserved cysteine through the conserved F or W. Each record gives: clone size, J gene, V gene, D gene, CDR3 protein, CDR3 DNA. D genes are given only for firm matches. Size values are once, few and many counts, or a class for expanded clones, and some rows have none.

clone_size: few; j_call: TRBJ1-1; v_call: TRBV6-1; d_call: NA; cdr3_aa: CASRATGRPNTEAFF; cdr3_nt: TGTGCCAGCAGAGCAACAGGACGACCGAACACTGAAGCTTTCTTT
clone_size: many; j_call: TRBJ2-6; v_call: TRBV2; d_call: NA; cdr3_aa: CASRASGGESFSGANVLTF; cdr3_nt: TGTGCCAGCAGGGCCAGCGGAGGGGAATCGTTCTCTGGGGCCAACGTCCTGACTTTC
clone_size: NA; j_call: TRBJ2-1; v_call: TRBV4-1; d_call: NA; cdr3_aa: CASSQQGGEQFF; cdr3_nt: TGCGCCAGCAGCCAACAGGGCGGTGAGCAGTTCTTC
clone_size: few; j_call: TRBJ1-2; v_call: TRBV14; d_call: NA; cdr3_aa: CASSPLSLEGYTF; cdr3_nt: TGTGCCAGCAGTCCCCTCTCACTTGAAGGCTACACCTTC
clone_size: many; j_call: TRBJ2-7; v_call: TRBV6-1; d_call: TRBD2; cdr3_aa: CASSEGRLAGLLDEQYF; cdr3_nt: TGTGCCAGCAGTGAAGGACGCCTAGCGGGACTCCTTGACGAGCAGTACTTC
clone_size: many; j_call: TRBJ2-2; v_call: TRBV28; d_call: TRBD2; cdr3_aa: CASSLIAGGNTGELFF; cdr3_nt: TGTGCCAGCAGTTTAATAGCGGGGGGGAACACCGGGGAGCTGTTTTTT
clone_size: NA; j_call: TRBJ2-1; v_call: TRBV4-1; d_call: TRBD1; cdr3_aa: CASSPRWDSPNEQFF; cdr3_nt: TGCGCCAGCAGCCCACGTTGGGACAGCCCCAATGAGCAGTTCTTC
clone_size: few; j_call: TRBJ2-3; v_call: TRBV5-6; d_call: TRBD2; cdr3_aa: CASSLGQFLTSGRESPQYF; cdr3_nt: TGTGCCAGCAGCCTTGGACAGTTCTTGACTAGCGGGAGGGAAAGTCCGCAGTATTTT
clone_size: many; j_call: TRBJ1-6; v_call: TRBV11-2; d_call: NA; cdr3_aa: CASSSLHSPLHF; cdr3_nt: TGTGCCAGCAGCTCATTGCATTCACCCCTCCACTTT
clone_size: many; j_call: TRBJ1-4; v_call: TRBV15; d_call: NA; cdr3_aa: CATSRDWENEKLFF; cdr3_nt: TGTGCCACCAGCAGAGATTGGGAAAATGAAAAACTGTTTTTT
clone_size: many; j_call: TRBJ2-1; v_call: TRBV5-6; d_call: NA; cdr3_aa: CASSLATGLSMDEQFF; cdr3_nt: TGTGCCAGCAGCTTGGCCACTGGCCTTAGTATGGATGAGCAGTTCTTC
clone_size: many; j_call: TRBJ1-1; v_call: TRBV6-2/TRBV6-3; d_call: NA; cdr3_aa: CASSFRGTETALNTEAFF; cdr3_nt: TGTGCCAGCAGTTTCAGGGGAACAGAGACGGCTTTGAACACTGAAGCTTTCTTT
clone_size: NA; j_call: TRBJ2-7; v_call: TRBV28; d_call: TRBD1; cdr3_aa: CASTNWTGGRDEQYF; cdr3_nt: TGTGCCAGCACTAACTGGACAGGGGGCAGGGACGAGCAGTACTTC
clone_size: few; j_call: TRBJ2-1; v_call: TRBV20-1; d_call: NA; cdr3_aa: CSARDRGDFTYNEQFF; cdr3_nt: TGCAGTGCTAGAGATCGCGGGGACTTCACCTACAATGAGCAGTTCTTC
clone_size: many; j_call: TRBJ2-3; v_call: TRBV6-4; d_call: TRBD1; cdr3_aa: CASSQQGETDTQYF; cdr3_nt: TGTGCCAGCAGCCAACAGGGGGAAACAGATACGCAGTATTTT
clone_size: many; j_call: TRBJ2-1; v_call: TRBV5-5; d_call: TRBD2; cdr3_aa: CASSSARGGNEQFF; cdr3_nt: TGTGCCAGCAGCTCGGCGAGGGGAGGGAATGAGCAGTTCTTC
clone_size: NA; j_call: TRBJ2-1; v_call: TRBV29-1; d_call: TRBD2; cdr3_aa: CSASYASGSYNEQFF; cdr3_nt: TGCAGCGCCTCCTACGCTAGCGGGAGCTACAATGAGCAGTTCTTC
clone_size: NA; j_call: TRBJ1-5; v_call: TRBV18; d_call: NA; cdr3_aa: CASGPGRQPQHF; cdr3_nt: TGTGCCAGTGGTCCGGGTAGGCAGCCCCAGCATTTT
clone_size: many; j_call: TRBJ2-3; v_call: TRBV7-6; d_call: TRBD2; cdr3_aa: CASSLASGAGGISSTDTQYF; cdr3_nt: TGTGCCAGCAGCTTAGCTTCAGGAGCGGGAGGGATATCTAGCACAGATACGCAGTATTTT
clone_size: NA; j_call: TRBJ2-3; v_call: TRBV15; d_call: TRBD2; cdr3_aa: CATSVGLAGPGADTQYF; cdr3_nt: TGTGCCACCAGCGTTGGACTAGCGGGGCCGGGGGCAGATACGCAGTATTTT
clone_size: many; j_call: TRBJ2-1; v_call: TRBV24-1; d_call: TRBD1; cdr3_aa: CATSESIRDRVSGAGYNEQFF; cdr3_nt: TGTGCCACCAGTGAGTCTATCCGGGACAGGGTTTCCGGAGCGGGGTACAATGAGCAGTTCTTC
clone_size: NA; j_call: TRBJ2-2; v_call: TRBV12-3/TRBV12-4; d_call: NA; cdr3_aa: CASSLGRRNVELFF; cdr3_nt: TGTGCCAGCAGTTTAGGCAGGCGGAACGTGGAGCTGTTTTTT
clone_size: many; j_call: TRBJ2-7; v_call: TRBV11-2; d_call: NA; cdr3_aa: CASSLGESQYF; cdr3_nt: TGTGCCAGCAGCTTAGGAGAAAGCCAGTACTTC
clone_size: few; j_call: TRBJ1-5; v_call: TRBV28; d_call: NA; cdr3_aa: CASSFEGHSARPQHF; cdr3_nt: TGTGCCAGCAGTTTTGAGGGACACTCCGCTCGGCCCCAGCATTTT
clone_size: NA; j_call: TRBJ2-3; v_call: TRBV20-1; d_call: TRBD2; cdr3_aa: CSARDGLAGTDTQYF; cdr3_nt: TGCAGTGCTAGAGATGGACTAGCCGGCACAGATACGCAGTATTTT
clone_size: NA; j_call: TRBJ1-2; v_call: TRBV29-1; d_call: NA; cdr3_aa: CSVGLGSAHYGYTF; cdr3_nt: TGCAGCGTTGGGCTCGGGAGTGCCCACTATGGCTACACCTTC
clone_size: NA; j_call: TRBJ2-3; v_call: TRBV9; d_call: TRBD2; cdr3_aa: CASSAGTSGRTDTQYF; cdr3_nt: TGTGCCAGCAGCGCTGGGACTAGCGGGAGGACAGATACGCAGTATTTT
clone_size: NA; j_call: TRBJ1-1; v_call: TRBV6-1; d_call: NA; cdr3_aa: CASSEGRAGNTEAFF; cdr3_nt: TGTGCCAGCAGTGAAGGCCGGGCAGGGAACACTGAAGCTTTCTTT
clone_size: NA; j_call: TRBJ2-3; v_call: TRBV20-1; d_call: NA; cdr3_aa: CSARLQGSTDTQYF; cdr3_nt: TGCAGTGCTAGGTTACAGGGAAGCACAGATACGCAGTATTTT
clone_size: many; j_call: TRBJ1-6; v_call: TRBV7-8; d_call: NA; cdr3_aa: CASTQGNSPLHF; cdr3_nt: TGTGCCAGCACCCAAGGGAATTCACCCCTCCACTTT
clone_size: NA; j_call: TRBJ1-2; v_call: TRBV11-2; d_call: NA; cdr3_aa: CASSPWTEDNYGYTF; cdr3_nt: TGTGCCAGCAGCCCATGGACAGAAGATAACTATGGCTACACCTTC
clone_size: few; j_call: TRBJ2-1; v_call: TRBV6-5; d_call: TRBD2; cdr3_aa: CASRRLADIYNEQFF; cdr3_nt: TGTGCCAGCAGGAGACTAGCGGACATCTACAATGAGCAGTTCTTC
clone_size: NA; j_call: TRBJ1-1; v_call: TRBV7-9; d_call: NA; cdr3_aa: CASRPLKLGSEAFF; cdr3_nt: TGTGCCAGCAGACCGTTAAAGTTGGGATCTGAAGCTTTCTTT
clone_size: NA; j_call: TRBJ1-2; v_call: TRBV20-1; d_call: NA; cdr3_aa: CSASMDLEDGYTF; cdr3_nt: TGCAGTGCTAGTATGGACCTTGAGGATGGCTACACCTTC
clone_size: few; j_call: TRBJ1-5; v_call: TRBV2; d_call: NA; cdr3_aa: CASRDSGRIQPQHF; cdr3_nt: TGTGCCAGCAGAGATAGCGGTCGCATTCAGCCCCAGCATTTT
clone_size: few; j_call: TRBJ2-2; v_call: TRBV25-1; d_call: NA; cdr3_aa: CASSGPGGLNTGELFF; cdr3_nt: TGTGCCAGCAGTGGCCCAGGGGGACTCAACACCGGGGAGCTGTTTTTT
clone_size: NA; j_call: TRBJ2-1; v_call: TRBV9; d_call: TRBD1; cdr3_aa: CASSVEGGDRNEQFF; cdr3_nt: TGTGCCAGCAGCGTAGAAGGGGGCGATAGGAATGAGCAGTTCTTC